The 32 T cell receptor beta chains in this list originate from one sample, sequenced in a study of long-term antiretroviral therapy in people with HIV. Samples were assayed with immunoSEQ v3.0 at survey level. The data were produced by immunoSEQ multiplex PCR, yet TCRdb's version contains in-frame clones alone and is incomplete. The sample lists tens of thousands of clones; roughly 76% were seen once. The sequences come from unsorted PBMCs, collected 1.1 years before starting antiretroviral therapy. These receptors were obtained from a woman in her thirties or forties with HIV.

The rearrangement uses TRBV2 and TRBJ2-3, with 9 positions matching TRBD1. This CDR3 is built from 14 residues. The germline V gene encodes CDR1 SNHLY and CDR2 FYNNEI. V lost 6 bases and J lost 6; bases outside the gene matches: 7. For the CDR3, the DNA is TGTGCCAGCAGCAGGACAGGGGTGGGGGATACGCAGTATTTT. This translates into CASSRTGVGDTQYF.

The J gene is TRBJ1-5, the V gene TRBV19; TRBD1 aligns across 7 bases. Germline loops: CDR1 LNHDA, CDR2 SQIVND (reference sequence). CDR3 length: 11 amino acids. V dropped 9 bases and J dropped 9; count of bases not matched to a gene: 5. This CDR3 reads CASRQGGPQHF. CDR3 nucleotide sequence: TGTGCCAGCAGACAGGGAGGGCCCCAGCATTTT.

The chain joins TRBV13 to TRBJ2-1; TRBD2 matches 8 bases. Germline loops: CDR1 PRHDT, CDR2 FYEKMQ (reference sequence). J was trimmed by 8 bases and V by 2 bases; bases with no gene match: 2. This CDR3 is 13 amino acids long. The CDR3 DNA follows: TGTGCCAGCAGCTTACGGGGGGGCGATGAGCAGTTCTTC. This encodes CASSLRGGDEQFF.

The chain is built from TRBV7-2 and TRBJ2-5, with no clear D. Germline assignment: CDR1 SGHTA and CDR2 FQGNSA. The CDR3 runs to 15 residues. V shed 5 bases and J shed 5 bases, with 18 bases lying between them. The CDR3 DNA follows: TGTGCCAGCAGCCCGAACGGGTGGGGTGGGGAGACCCAGTACTTC. Translating it yields CASSPNGWGGETQYF.

J is TRBJ1-1 and V is TRBV5-1; no definite D call. The CDR3 has 14 amino acids. The germline V gene encodes CDR1 SGHRS and CDR2 YFSETQ. V was pared by 4 bases and J by 4 bases, with 14 bases between. CDR3 sequence: CASSDLTGGTEAFF. DNA for the CDR3: TGCGCCAGCAGCGACCTTACGGGAGGCACTGAAGCTTTCTTT. Full variable domain (rest looked up from reference TRBV5-1 and TRBJ1-1): KAGVTQTPRYLIKTRGQQVTLSCSPISGHRSVSWYQQTPGQGLQFLFEYFSETQRNKGNFPGRFSGRQFSNSRSEMNVSTLELGDSALYLCASSDLTGGTEAFFGQGTRLTVV.

This clone was detected only once. Here the CDR3 reads CSVRRGDTQYF. CDR3 nucleotide sequence: TGCAGCGTCCGTCGAGGAGATACGCAGTATTTT. This chain links TRBV29-1 with TRBJ2-3; D unresolved. Trimming stripped 6 bases from V and 5 bases from J, with 9 bases between. CDR3 length: 11 amino acids. Germline V lookup: CDR1 SQVTM, CDR2 ANQGSEA.

CDR3 DNA sequence: TGCGCCAGCAGTGAGTCGCAGACAGGGCCCAATGAGCAGTTCTTC. Amino acid sequence: CASSESQTGPNEQFF. The V and J genes are TRBV10-2 and TRBJ2-1; 7 bases align to TRBD1. This CDR3 is 15 amino acids long. Germline trimming cut 0 bases from V and 6 bases from J; bases unmatched to any gene: 5. Germline values: CDR1 WSHSY, CDR2 SAAADI.

This clone has more than one count but fewer than ten. V usage is TRBV19 and J usage is TRBJ2-4; maybe TRBD1 (6 bases). V was cut by 6 bases and J by 8 bases, with 14 bases left in between. CDR1 and CDR2 from the germline V gene are LNHDA and SQIVND (reference sequence). The CDR3 spans 13 residues. CDR3 amino acids: CASSPRGRDIQYF. The CDR3, as DNA: TGTGCCAGTAGCCCCAGGGGAAGGGACATTCAGTACTTC.

The chain carries TRBV11-2 and TRBJ1-2, with 7 nucleotides matching TRBD1. V gave up 0 bases and J gave up 4 bases; unmatched junction bases: 5. The CDR3 covers 15 residues. CDR1 and CDR2 (germline): SGHAT, FQNNGV. The CDR3 nucleotides read TGTGCCAGCAGCTTAGAAGGAGGGGGCGTCTATGGCTACACCTTC. Protein: CASSLEGGGVYGYTF.

The chain employs TRBV5-4 and TRBJ1-1; possibly TRBD1 for D (5 bases). This CDR3 is built from 12 residues. Germline V gene sequence: CDR1 SGHNT, CDR2 YYREEE (reference sequence). Deletions cut 1 base from V and 10 bases from J, with 11 bases between. DNA of the CDR3: TGTGCCAGCAGCTTGCTCGGGGGAATAGCTTTCTTT. It translates to CASSLLGGIAFF.

This clone was observed a single time. The rearrangement uses TRBV7-2 and TRBJ2-2; D is perhaps TRBD2 (6 bases). CDR1 and CDR2 (germline): SGHTA, FQGNSA. This CDR3 is built from 13 residues. The V and J ends lost 2 bases and 7 bases respectively, with 8 bases between them. CDR3 loop: CASSLRRGGELFF. The CDR3, as DNA: TGTGCCAGCAGCTTAAGGCGGGGCGGGGAGCTGTTTTTT. Together with reference TRBV7-2 and TRBJ2-2, the CDR3 gives the full variable domain: GAGVSQSPSNKVTEKGKDVELRCDPISGHTALYWYRQSLGQGLEFLIYFQGNSAPDKSGLPSDRFSAERTGGSVSTLTIQRTQQEDSAVYLCASSLRRGGELFFGEGSRLTVL.

The rearrangement uses TRBV11-2 and TRBJ2-7, with TRBD1 as a possible D gene (6 bases). CDR3 length: 14 amino acids. V lost 6 bases and J lost 5, with 17 bases in between. Germline V CDR1 and CDR2: SGHAT, FQNNGV. DNA for the CDR3: TGTGCCAGCAGTCTAACGATCACAGGGCACGAGCAGTACTTC. Amino acids: CASSLTITGHEQYF. The whole variable domain, filled in from reference TRBV11-2 and TRBJ2-7, reads EAGVAQSPRYKIIEKRQSVAFWCNPISGHATLYWYQQILGQGPKLLIQFQNNGVVDDSQLPKDRFSAERLKGVDSTLKIQPAKLEDSAVYLCASSLTITGHEQYFGPGTRLTVT.

The V gene is TRBV7-6, the J gene TRBJ2-7, with D tentatively TRBD2 (6 bases). This CDR3 region has 15 residues. Trimming removed 1 base at V and 2 bases at J, with 12 bases between. Germline lookup yields CDR1 SGHVS and CDR2 FNYEAQ. The CDR3 sequence is CASSLEASEAYEQYF. CDR3 sequence (DNA): TGTGCCAGCAGCTTAGAAGCTAGCGAGGCCTACGAGCAGTACTTC.

This chain connects TRBV2 to TRBJ2-1; tentatively, D is TRBD1 (5 bases). This CDR3 comprises 15 residues. The V end was cut by 7 bases, the J end by 3 bases, with 16 bases between. Per germline, CDR1 SNHLY and CDR2 FYNNEI. The CDR3 loop is CASINGYRIYNEQFF. The CDR3 DNA sequence: TGTGCCAGCATAAATGGCTACAGGATCTACAATGAGCAGTTCTTC.

The chain is built from TRBV4-1 and TRBJ2-1; tentative D call: TRBD2 (6 bases). The CDR3 length is 16 residues. Germline-derived CDR1 and CDR2 are MGHRA and YSYEKL. V shed 1 base and J shed 2 bases, with 12 bases lying between them. CDR3 sequence (DNA): TGCGCCAGCAGCCAAGTTTCTAGCGACACCTACAATGAGCAGTTCTTC. Amino acids: CASSQVSSDTYNEQFF.

The chain carries TRBV7-8 and TRBJ2-7; TRBD1 agrees at 8 bases. Germline CDR1 is SGHVS and CDR2 is FQNEAQ. With V trimmed by 8 bases and J by 4 bases, 7 bases remained unmatched. This CDR3 has 13 residues. The CDR3, as DNA: TGTGCCAGCGCCCTCAGGGGGCTGTACGAGCAGTACTTC. Protein sequence: CASALRGLYEQYF. Full variable domain (rest looked up from reference TRBV7-8 and TRBJ2-7): GAGVSQSPRYKVAKRGQDVALRCDPISGHVSLFWYQQALGQGPEFLTYFQNEAQLDKSGLPSDRFFAERPEGSVSTLKIQRTQQEDSAVYLCASALRGLYEQYFGPGTRLTVT.

The rearrangement uses TRBV12-5 and TRBJ1-1, with a weak D call TRBD1 (5 bases). V lost 6 bases and J lost 5, with 10 bases in between. Germline CDR1 reads LGHNT; CDR2 reads FRNRAP. The CDR3 length is 12 residues. For the CDR3, the DNA is TGTGCTAGTGGCTCAGGGAGGACTGAAGCTTTCTTT. As protein: CASGSGRTEAFF.

The CDR3 is CASSLLADGYTF. In DNA, the CDR3 is TGTGCCAGCAGCCTGCTGGCGGATGGCTACACCTTC. The chain couples TRBV5-6 to TRBJ1-2, with D uncertain. The V gene lost 4 bases and the J gene lost 6 bases, with 10 bases spanning the gap. Looked up from germline, CDR1 is SGHDT and CDR2 is YYEEEE. This CDR3 region has 12 residues.

This rearrangement joins TRBV11-2 to TRBJ1-3; a possible D gene is TRBD1 (6 bases). The ends were cut back, 8 bases at V and 0 bases at J, with 14 bases in the middle. Per the germline V gene, CDR1 is SGHAT and CDR2 is FQNNGV. This CDR3 is 15 amino acids long. CDR3 nucleotide sequence: TGTGCCAGCGCGCAAGGGGGGAACTCTGGAAACACCATATATTTT. Residues: CASAQGGNSGNTIYF.

The chain combines TRBV5-1 with TRBJ1-5; D call uncertain. The CDR3 spans 15 residues. The germline V gene has CDR1 SGHRS and CDR2 YFSETQ. The V gene lost 0 bases and the J gene lost 0 bases, with 7 bases spanning the gap. CDR3 residues: CASSLGGYSNQPQHF. CDR3 sequence (DNA): TGCGCCAGCAGCTTGGGCGGGTATAGCAATCAGCCCCAGCATTTT.

This chain joins TRBV10-3 and TRBJ2-4; D may be TRBD1 (5 bases). Per germline, CDR1 ENHRY and CDR2 SYGVKD. There are 17 residues in the CDR3. V lost 3 bases and J 0 bases, leaving 15 bases between the germline ends. CDR3 coding DNA: TGTGCCATCAGTGACCCTGCAGGGCATCTAGCCAAAAACATTCAGTACTTC. Its protein is CAISDPAGHLAKNIQYF.

This clone has a single count. The chain couples TRBV29-1 to TRBJ2-7, with 7 bases fitting TRBD2. The ends lost 3 bases at V and 5 bases at J; junction bases unmatched: 13. Germline V gene sequence: CDR1 SQVTM, CDR2 ANQGSEA. The CDR3 extends over 15 amino acids. In DNA form, the CDR3 reads TGCAGCGTTGAGGATTCGCCTAGCGGAGGCCACGAGCAGTACTTC. Its protein product is CSVEDSPSGGHEQYF.

The chain combines TRBV5-6 with TRBJ2-7, with 9 bases aligning to TRBD1. With V trimmed by 5 bases and J by 4 bases, 7 bases remained unmatched. This CDR3 is built from 14 residues. CDR1 and CDR2 from the germline V gene are SGHDT and YYEEEE. CDR3 sequence: CASRAGTGIYEQYF. The CDR3 DNA follows: TGTGCCAGCAGGGCCGGGACAGGGATATACGAGCAGTACTTC.

This clone has only a few counts. The chain uses TRBV14 and TRBJ2-7; D possibly corresponds to TRBD1 (6 bases). CDR3 size: 13 residues. Germline CDR1 SGHDN, CDR2 FVKESK. V was shortened by 4 bases and J by 2 bases, with 9 bases between the two germline ends. The CDR3 nucleotides are TGTGCCAGCAGCCGGACAGCAACCTACGAGCAGTACTTC. Amino acid sequence: CASSRTATYEQYF.

To note about this clone: The junction departs from the called germline gene at one end, perhaps through a read error. The chain uses TRBV29-1 and TRBJ2-1; 9 bases are shared with TRBD2. Germline CDR1 is SQVTM and CDR2 is ANQGSEA. The CDR3 runs to 11 residues. CDR3 coding DNA: TGCAGCGTAAGATATAGCGGGGGTGCGATCTTC. Protein sequence: CSVRYSGGAIF.

This clone has just a few counts. The chain is built from TRBV27 and TRBJ2-7; TRBD1 aligns across 9 bases. The J segment lost 5 bases and the V segment lost 6 bases, leaving 5 bases of the junction unmatched. The CDR3 sequence is 13 residues long. Germline CDR1 reads MNHEY; CDR2 reads SMNVEV (reference sequence). The CDR3 loop reads CASRGQGLDEQYF. The CDR3 nucleotides read TGTGCCAGCAGAGGACAGGGGTTGGACGAGCAGTACTTC.

The chain is built from TRBV19 and TRBJ2-1; TRBD1 matches 8 bases. V shed 5 bases, J shed 7 bases, and the junction held 7 bases outside the gene matches. CDR1 is LNHDA, CDR2 SQIVND, per germline (reference sequence). The length of the CDR3 is 14 residues. CDR3 amino acids: CASSVRGLGNEQFF. The CDR3 DNA reads as TGTGCCAGTAGTGTCAGGGGGCTCGGGAATGAGCAGTTCTTC.

This clone was seen just once. The chain is built from TRBV19 and TRBJ2-1; the D is unclear. There are 14 residues in the CDR3. V shed 0 bases and J shed 7 bases, with 10 bases lying between them. Germline V gene lookup returns CDR1 LNHDA and CDR2 SQIVND (reference sequence). The CDR3 protein is CASSIDGRWNEQFF. Here the CDR3 DNA reads TGTGCCAGTAGTATAGATGGGCGGTGGAATGAGCAGTTCTTC.

The rearrangement uses TRBV27 and TRBJ2-5; D is unresolved. The CDR3 has 13 residues. Trimming removed 3 bases at V and 2 bases at J, with 7 bases between. Germline CDR1 is MNHEY and CDR2 is SMNVEV (reference sequence). The CDR3 loop reads CASSLVLQETQYF. DNA of the CDR3: TGTGCCAGCAGTTTGGTCTTGCAAGAGACCCAGTACTTC.

Written as DNA, the CDR3 is TGTGCCAGCAGCCCCTGGGGACAGGGCTCCTACGAGCAGTACTTC. It yields the protein CASSPWGQGSYEQYF. This chain uses TRBV7-9 with TRBJ2-7, with TRBD1 matching over 9 bases. Trimming cost V 5 bases and J 0 bases; bases outside gene matches: 5. From germline, CDR1 is SEHNR and CDR2 FQNEAQ (reference sequence). There are 15 residues in the CDR3.

The chain joins TRBV27 to TRBJ2-1, with D perhaps TRBD2 (6 bases). The CDR3 contains 13 residues. Germline assignment: CDR1 MNHEY and CDR2 SMNVEV (reference sequence). V was cut by 6 bases and J by 9 bases, with 15 bases left in between. This CDR3 is CASSVEEGSEQFF. The CDR3 DNA reads as TGTGCCAGCAGCGTCGAGGAGGGGAGTGAGCAGTTCTTC.

The rearrangement uses TRBV5-1 and TRBJ2-1; 7 bases are a match to TRBD2. This CDR3 has 15 amino acids. Germline V gene data show CDR1 as SGHRS and CDR2 as YFSETQ. Germline trimming cut 3 bases from V and 6 bases from J; bases unmatched to any gene: 9. CDR3 region: CASSSAERGPNEQFF. The DNA of the CDR3 is TGCGCCAGCAGCTCCGCTGAGCGGGGCCCCAATGAGCAGTTCTTC.